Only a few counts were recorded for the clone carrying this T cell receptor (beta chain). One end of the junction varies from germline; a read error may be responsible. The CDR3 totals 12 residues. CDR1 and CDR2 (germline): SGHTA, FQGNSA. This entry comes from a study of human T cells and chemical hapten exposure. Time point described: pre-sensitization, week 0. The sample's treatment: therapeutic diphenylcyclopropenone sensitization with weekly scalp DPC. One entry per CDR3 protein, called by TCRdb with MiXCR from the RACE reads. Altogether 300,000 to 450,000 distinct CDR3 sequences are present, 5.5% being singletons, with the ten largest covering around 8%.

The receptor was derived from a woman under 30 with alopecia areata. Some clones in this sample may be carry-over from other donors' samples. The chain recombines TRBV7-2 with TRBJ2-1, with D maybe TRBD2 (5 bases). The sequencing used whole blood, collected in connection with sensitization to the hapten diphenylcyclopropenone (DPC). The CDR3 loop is CASSPTAREATF. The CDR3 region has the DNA TGTGCCAGCAGCCCGACCGCCCGGGAAGCCACATTC.